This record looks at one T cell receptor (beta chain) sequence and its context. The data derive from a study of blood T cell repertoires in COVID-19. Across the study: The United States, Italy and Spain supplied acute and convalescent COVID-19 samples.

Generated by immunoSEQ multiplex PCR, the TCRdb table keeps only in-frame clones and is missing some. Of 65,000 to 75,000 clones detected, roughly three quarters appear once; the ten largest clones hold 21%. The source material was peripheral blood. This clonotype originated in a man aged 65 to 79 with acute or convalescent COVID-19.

The CDR3 spells CATAGTGGIGNQPQHF. In nucleotides, the CDR3 is TGTGCCACCGCCGGGACAGGGGGCATCGGCAATCAGCCCCAGCATTTT. The genes are TRBV28 and TRBJ1-5, with 12 bases aligning to TRBD1. The trim removed 10 bases at V and 2 bases at J, leaving 9 bases unmatched. Germline CDR1 and CDR2: MDHEN and SYDVKM. CDR3 length: 16 amino acids.